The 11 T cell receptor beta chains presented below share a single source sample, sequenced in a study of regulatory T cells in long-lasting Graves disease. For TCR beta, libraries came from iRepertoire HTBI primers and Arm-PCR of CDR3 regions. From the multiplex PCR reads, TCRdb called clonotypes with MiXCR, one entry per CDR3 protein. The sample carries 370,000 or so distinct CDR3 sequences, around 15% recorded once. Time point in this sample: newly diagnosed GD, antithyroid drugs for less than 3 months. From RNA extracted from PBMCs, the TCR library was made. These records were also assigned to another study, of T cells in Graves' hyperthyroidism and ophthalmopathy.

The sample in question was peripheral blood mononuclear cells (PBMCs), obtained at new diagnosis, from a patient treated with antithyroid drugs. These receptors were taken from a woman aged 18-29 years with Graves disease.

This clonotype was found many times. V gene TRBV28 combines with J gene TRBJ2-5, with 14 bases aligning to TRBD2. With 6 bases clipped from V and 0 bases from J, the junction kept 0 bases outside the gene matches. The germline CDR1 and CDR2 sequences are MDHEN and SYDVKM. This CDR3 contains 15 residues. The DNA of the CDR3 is TGTGCCAGCAGGGGACTAGCGGGGGACCAAGAGACCCAGTACTTC. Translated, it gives CASRGLAGDQETQYF.

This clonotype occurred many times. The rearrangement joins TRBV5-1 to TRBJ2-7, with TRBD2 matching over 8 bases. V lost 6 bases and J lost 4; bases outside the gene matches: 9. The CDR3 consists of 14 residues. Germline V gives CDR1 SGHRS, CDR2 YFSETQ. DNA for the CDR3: TGCGCCAGCACCCCCAGCGGGGGCGGATACGAGCAGTACTTC. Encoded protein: CASTPSGGGYEQYF. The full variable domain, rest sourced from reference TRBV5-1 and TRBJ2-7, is KAGVTQTPRYLIKTRGQQVTLSCSPISGHRSVSWYQQTPGQGLQFLFEYFSETQRNKGNFPGRFSGRQFSNSRSEMNVSTLELGDSALYLCASTPSGGGYEQYFGPGTRLTVT.

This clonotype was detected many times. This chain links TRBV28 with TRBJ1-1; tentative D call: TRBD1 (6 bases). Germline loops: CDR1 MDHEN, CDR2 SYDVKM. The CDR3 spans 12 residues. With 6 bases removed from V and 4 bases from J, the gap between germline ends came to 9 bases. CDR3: CASRDSITEAFF. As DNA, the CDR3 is TGTGCCAGCAGGGACAGCATCACTGAAGCTTTCTTT.

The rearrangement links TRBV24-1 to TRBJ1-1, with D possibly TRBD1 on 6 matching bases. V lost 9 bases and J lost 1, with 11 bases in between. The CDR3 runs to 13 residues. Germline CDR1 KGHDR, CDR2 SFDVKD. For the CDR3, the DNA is TGTGCCACCGCGACAGGCCCGAACACTGAAGCTTTCTTT. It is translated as CATATGPNTEAFF.

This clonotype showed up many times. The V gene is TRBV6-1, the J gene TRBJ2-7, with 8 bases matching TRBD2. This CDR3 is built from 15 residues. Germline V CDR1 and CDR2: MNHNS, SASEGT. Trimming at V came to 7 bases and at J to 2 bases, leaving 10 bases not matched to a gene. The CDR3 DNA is TGTGCCAGCACTGGTGGGCAAGCGGGGGCCTACGAGCAGTACTTC. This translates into CASTGGQAGAYEQYF.

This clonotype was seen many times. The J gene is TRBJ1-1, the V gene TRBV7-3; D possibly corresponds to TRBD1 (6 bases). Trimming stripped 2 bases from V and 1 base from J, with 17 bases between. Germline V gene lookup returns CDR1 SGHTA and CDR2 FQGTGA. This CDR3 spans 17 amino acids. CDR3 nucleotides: TGTGCCAGCAGCTTATTTGGGGGGCGAGGTAGGAACACTGAAGCTTTCTTT. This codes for CASSLFGGRGRNTEAFF.

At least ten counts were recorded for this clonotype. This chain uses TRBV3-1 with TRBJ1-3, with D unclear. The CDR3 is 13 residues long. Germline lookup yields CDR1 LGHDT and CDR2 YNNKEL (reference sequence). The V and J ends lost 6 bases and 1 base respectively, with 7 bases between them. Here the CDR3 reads CASRTGSGNTIYF. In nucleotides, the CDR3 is TGTGCCAGCAGAACGGGGTCTGGAAACACCATATATTTT.

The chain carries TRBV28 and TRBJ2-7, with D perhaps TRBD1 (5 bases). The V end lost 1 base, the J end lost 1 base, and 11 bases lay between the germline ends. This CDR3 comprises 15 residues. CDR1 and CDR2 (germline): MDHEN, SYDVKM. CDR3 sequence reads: CASSLFGQGSYEQYF. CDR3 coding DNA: TGTGCCAGCAGTTTATTTGGGCAGGGATCCTACGAGCAGTACTTC.

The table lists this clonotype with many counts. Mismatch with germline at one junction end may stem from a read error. The CDR3 here is CASSSGQGAWYGYTF. In DNA form, the CDR3 reads TGTGCCAGCAGCTCCGGACAGGGGGCCTGGTATGGCTACACCTTC. The gene calls are TRBV5-1 and TRBJ1-2; 11 bases match TRBD1. Germline CDR1 reads SGHRS; CDR2 reads YFSETQ. The CDR3 has 15 amino acids.

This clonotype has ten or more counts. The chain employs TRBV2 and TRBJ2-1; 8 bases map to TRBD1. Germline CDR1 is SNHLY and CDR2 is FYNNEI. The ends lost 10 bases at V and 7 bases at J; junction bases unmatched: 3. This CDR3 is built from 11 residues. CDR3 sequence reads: CANNRGNEQFF. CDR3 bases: TGTGCCAACAACAGGGGGAATGAGCAGTTCTTC.

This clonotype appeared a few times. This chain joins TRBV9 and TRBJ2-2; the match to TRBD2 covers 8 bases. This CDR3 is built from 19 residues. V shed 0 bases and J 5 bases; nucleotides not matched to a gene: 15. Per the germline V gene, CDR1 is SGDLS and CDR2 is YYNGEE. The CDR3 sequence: CASSVEGKGGTRRTGELFF. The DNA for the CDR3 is TGTGCCAGCAGCGTAGAGGGAAAAGGGGGGACTAGGCGGACCGGGGAGCTGTTTTTT.